These 9 T cell receptor beta chains were all obtained from the same sample, sequenced in a study of regulatory T cells in long-lasting Graves disease. CDR3 regions were amplified by Arm-PCR using iRepertoire HTBI primers to build TCR beta libraries. From the multiplex PCR reads, TCRdb called clonotypes with MiXCR, one entry per CDR3 protein. Here the sample spans more than 450,000 distinct CDR3 sequences, around 15% being singletons. Documented time point: newly diagnosed GD, antithyroid drugs for less than 3 months. RNA extracted from PBMCs served as the sequencing template. These data were likewise used in another study, on T cells in Graves' hyperthyroidism and ophthalmopathy.

This specimen was peripheral blood mononuclear cells (PBMCs), taken at new diagnosis, from a patient treated with antithyroid drugs. All receptors come from a middle-aged man with Graves disease.

V gene TRBV2 combines with J gene TRBJ2-1; no clear D gene. Germline V gene lookup returns CDR1 SNHLY and CDR2 FYNNEI. This CDR3 has 15 residues. V was shortened by 4 bases and J by 4 bases, with 14 bases between the two germline ends. The CDR3 loop reads CASSGTVSLYNEQFF. Written as DNA, the CDR3 is TGTGCCAGCAGTGGGACGGTGAGTCTATACAATGAGCAGTTCTTC.

The chain recombines TRBV15 with TRBJ1-1, with TRBD1 matching over 10 bases. Trimming took 1 base from V and 7 from J; bases not matched to a gene: 6. Germline V CDR1 and CDR2: LNHNV, YYDKDF (reference sequence). This CDR3 is 15 amino acids long. DNA for the CDR3: TGTGCCACCAGCAGAGGGTGGGACAGGGGAAGTGAAGCTTTCTTT. Its protein is CATSRGWDRGSEAFF.

The V gene is TRBV28, the J gene TRBJ2-4; D is possibly TRBD2 (5 bases). Trimming removed 5 bases at V and 7 bases at J, with 24 bases between. The CDR3 extends over 17 amino acids. CDR1 and CDR2 (germline): MDHEN, SYDVKM. This CDR3 is CASSLNIHLTSFNIQYF. Here the CDR3 DNA reads TGTGCCAGCAGTCTAAATATTCACTTAACTAGTTTTAACATTCAGTACTTC.

There are many counts of this clonotype. The genes are TRBV30 and TRBJ2-7, with unresolved D. The CDR3 extends over 11 amino acids. V dropped 1 base and J dropped 5 bases, with 6 bases sitting between them. The V gene's germline CDR1 is GTSNPN and CDR2 SVGIG (reference sequence). The CDR3 here is CAWSGHDEQYF. CDR3 sequence (DNA): TGTGCCTGGAGTGGCCACGACGAGCAGTACTTC.

A remark on this clonotype: The missing conserved phenylalanine or tryptophan at the end of this CDR3 makes a read error likely. The chain employs TRBV5-8 and TRBJ2-2; TRBD1 might be the D (6 bases). The CDR3 is 15 residues long. Germline CDR1 reads SGHTS; CDR2 reads YDEGEE. Trimming stripped 0 bases from V and 4 bases from J, with 10 bases between. CDR3 bases: TGTGCCAGCAGCTTGGGGGGGCACCCCACCGGGGAGCTGTTTTCT. Its protein product is CASSLGGHPTGELFS.

This clonotype has ten or more counts. The CDR3 DNA follows: TGTGCCAGCTTTAAACTAGCGGGCGGCTACAATGAGCAGTTCTTC. Residues: CASFKLAGGYNEQFF. The chain uses TRBV12-3 or TRBV12-4 and TRBJ2-1, with TRBD2 matching over 9 bases. V lost 8 bases, J lost 3 bases, and 8 bases stayed unmatched. This CDR3 spans 15 amino acids.

A remark on this clonotype: A much larger clone sits a single nucleotide away, making a read error possible. The rearrangement joins TRBV5-1 to TRBJ1-2; perhaps TRBD1 as D (5 bases). Germline V CDR1 and CDR2: SGHRS, YFSETQ. The CDR3 is 13 residues long. Trimming stripped 3 bases from V and 8 bases from J, with 14 bases between. The CDR3 here is CASSSGGSDGYTF. In DNA form, the CDR3 reads TGCGCCAGCAGCTCGGGGGGGAGCGACGGCTACACCTTC. The full variable domain, rest sourced from reference TRBV5-1 and TRBJ1-2, is KAGVTQTPRYLIKTRGQQVTLSCSPISGHRSVSWYQQTPGQGLQFLFEYFSETQRNKGNFPGRFSGRQFSNSRSEMNVSTLELGDSALYLCASSSGGSDGYTFGSGTRLTVV.

The V gene is TRBV20-1, the J gene TRBJ2-1; 10 positions agree with TRBD2. The CDR3 has 13 amino acids. J gave up 6 bases and V 6 bases, and 5 bases lay outside the gene matches. The V gene's germline CDR1 is DFQATT and CDR2 SNEGSKA (reference sequence). DNA for the CDR3: TGCAGTGCGCTAGCGGGAGTGGGCAATGAGCAGTTCTTC. Protein sequence: CSALAGVGNEQFF.

This clonotype was seen many times. This chain links TRBV5-6 with TRBJ2-7, with 7 positions matching TRBD2. Germline trimming cut 1 base from V and 3 bases from J; bases unmatched to any gene: 4. CDR1 and CDR2 (germline): SGHDT, YYEEEE. The CDR3 runs to 14 residues. This CDR3 reads CASSLWRESYEQYF. The CDR3 DNA is TGTGCCAGCAGCTTGTGGCGGGAGAGCTACGAGCAGTACTTC.